A few counts support the clone carrying this TCR beta chain. What it binds is unknown. The sample belongs to a study of T cells after yellow fever vaccination. The V gene end was trimmed by 10 bases and the J gene end by 7 bases; junction bases not matched to a gene: 13. The germline V gene encodes CDR1 MNHNS and CDR2 SASEGT. There are 14 residues in the CDR3. Study-level results: Overlap between CD4 and CD8 compartments was detected for a small share of clonotypes. Post-booster reappearance was seen for most primary-vaccination clones (roughly 96% CD4, around 91% CD8).

Universal primer sites and UMIs were introduced during 5'RACE template-switching synthesis of TCR cDNA. TCRdb redid the calling of the 5' RACE reads with MiXCR, one entry per CDR3 protein. The repertoire consists of 500,000 to 650,000 distinct CDR3 sequences, with about 14% occurring once and the leading ten covering around 15%. Specimen: PBMCs, collected on the day of the yellow fever booster vaccination. The receptor was derived from a man aged 30 to 39 who received the YFV17D yellow fever vaccine. V and J are TRBV6-1 and TRBJ2-1; TRBD2 matches at 7 bases. DNA of the CDR3: TGTGCCACAATCTCTAGCGGAGGGAAGAATGAGCAGTTCTTC. It specifies CATISSGGKNEQFF.